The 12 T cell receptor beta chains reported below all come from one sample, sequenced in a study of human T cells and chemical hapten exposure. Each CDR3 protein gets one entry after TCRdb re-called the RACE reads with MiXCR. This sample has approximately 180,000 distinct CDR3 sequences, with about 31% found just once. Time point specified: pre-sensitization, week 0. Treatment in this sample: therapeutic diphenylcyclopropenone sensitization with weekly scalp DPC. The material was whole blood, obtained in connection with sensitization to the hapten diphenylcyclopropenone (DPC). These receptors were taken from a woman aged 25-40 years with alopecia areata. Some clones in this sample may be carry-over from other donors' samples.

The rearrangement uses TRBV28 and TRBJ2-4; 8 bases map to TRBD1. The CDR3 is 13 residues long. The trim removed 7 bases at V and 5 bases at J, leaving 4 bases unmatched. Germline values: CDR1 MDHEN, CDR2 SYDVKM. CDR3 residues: CASTAGQENIQYF. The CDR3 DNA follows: TGTGCCAGCACTGCGGGACAGGAAAACATTCAGTACTTC. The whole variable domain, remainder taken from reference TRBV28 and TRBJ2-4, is DVKVTQSSRYLVKRTGEKVFLECVQDMDHENMFWYRQDPGLGLRLIYFSYDVKMKEKGDIPEGYSVSREKKERFSLILESASTNQTSMYLCASTAGQENIQYFGAGTRLSVL.

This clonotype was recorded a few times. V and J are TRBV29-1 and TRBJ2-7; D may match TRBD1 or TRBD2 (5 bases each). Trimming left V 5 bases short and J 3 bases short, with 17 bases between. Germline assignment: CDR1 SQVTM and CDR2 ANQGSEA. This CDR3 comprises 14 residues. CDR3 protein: CSVSGTQTNYEQYF. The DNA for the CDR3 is TGCAGCGTTTCCGGGACCCAAACAAACTACGAGCAGTACTTC.

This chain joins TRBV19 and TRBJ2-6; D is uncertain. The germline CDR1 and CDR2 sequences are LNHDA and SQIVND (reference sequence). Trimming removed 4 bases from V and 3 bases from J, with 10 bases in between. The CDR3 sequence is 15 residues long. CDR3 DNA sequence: TGTGCCAGTAGTACTCTAACGGGTGGGGCCAACGTCCTGACTTTC. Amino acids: CASSTLTGGANVLTF.

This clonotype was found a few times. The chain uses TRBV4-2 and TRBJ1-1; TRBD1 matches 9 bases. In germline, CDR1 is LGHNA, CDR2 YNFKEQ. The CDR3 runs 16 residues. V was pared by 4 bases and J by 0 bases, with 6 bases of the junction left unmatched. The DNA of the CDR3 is TGTGCCAGCAGCCCCGGGACAGGGTCAATGAACACTGAAGCTTTCTTT. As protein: CASSPGTGSMNTEAFF.

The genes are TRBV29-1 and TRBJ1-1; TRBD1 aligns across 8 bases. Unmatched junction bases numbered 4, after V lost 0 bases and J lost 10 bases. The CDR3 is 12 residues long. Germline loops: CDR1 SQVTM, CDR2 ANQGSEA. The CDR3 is CSVEDHTGGAFF. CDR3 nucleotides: TGCAGCGTTGAAGACCATACAGGGGGAGCTTTCTTT.

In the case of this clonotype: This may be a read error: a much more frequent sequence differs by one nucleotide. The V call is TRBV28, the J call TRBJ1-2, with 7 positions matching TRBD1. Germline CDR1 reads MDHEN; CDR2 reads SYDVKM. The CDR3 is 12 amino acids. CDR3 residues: CARATGSYGYTF. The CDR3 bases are TGTGCGAGAGCGACAGGGTCATATGGCTACACCTTC.

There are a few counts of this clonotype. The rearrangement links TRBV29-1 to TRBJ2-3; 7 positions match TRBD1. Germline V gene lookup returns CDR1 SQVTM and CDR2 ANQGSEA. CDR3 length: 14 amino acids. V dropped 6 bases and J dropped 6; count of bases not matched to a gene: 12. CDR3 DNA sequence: TGCAGCGTCTATCGACAGGGCTCTTTCGATACGCAGTATTTT. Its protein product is CSVYRQGSFDTQYF.

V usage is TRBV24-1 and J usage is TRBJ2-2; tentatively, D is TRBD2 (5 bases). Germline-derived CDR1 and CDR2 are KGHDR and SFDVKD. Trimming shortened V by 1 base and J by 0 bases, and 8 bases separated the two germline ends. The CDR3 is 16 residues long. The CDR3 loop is CATSDLGRANTGELFF. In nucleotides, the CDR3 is TGTGCCACCAGTGATTTAGGGCGGGCGAACACCGGGGAGCTGTTTTTT.

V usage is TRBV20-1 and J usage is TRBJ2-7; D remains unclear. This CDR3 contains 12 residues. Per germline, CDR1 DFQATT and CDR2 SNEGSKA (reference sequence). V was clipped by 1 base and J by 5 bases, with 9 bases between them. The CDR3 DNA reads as TGCAGTGCTAGAGGTAATCTCGACGAGCAGTACTTC. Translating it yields CSARGNLDEQYF.

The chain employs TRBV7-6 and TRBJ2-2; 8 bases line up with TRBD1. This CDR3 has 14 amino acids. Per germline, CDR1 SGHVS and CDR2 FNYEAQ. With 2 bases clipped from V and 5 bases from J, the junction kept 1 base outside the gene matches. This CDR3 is CASSLTGGTGELFF. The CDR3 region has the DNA TGTGCCAGCAGCTTAACAGGGGGAACCGGGGAGCTGTTTTTT.

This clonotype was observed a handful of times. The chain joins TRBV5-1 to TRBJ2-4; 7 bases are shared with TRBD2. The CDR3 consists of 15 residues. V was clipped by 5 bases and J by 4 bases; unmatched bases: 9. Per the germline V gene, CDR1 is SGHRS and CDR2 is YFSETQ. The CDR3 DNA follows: TGCGCCAGCAGTTCAGAGGGACTATCAAAAAACATTCAGTACTTC. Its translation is CASSSEGLSKNIQYF.

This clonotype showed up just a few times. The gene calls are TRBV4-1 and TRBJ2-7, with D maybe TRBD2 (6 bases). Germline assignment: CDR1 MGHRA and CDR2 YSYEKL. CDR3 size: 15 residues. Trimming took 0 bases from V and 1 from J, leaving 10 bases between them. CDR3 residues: CASSQDETRSYEQYF. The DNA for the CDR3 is TGCGCCAGCAGCCAAGATGAGACTAGATCCTACGAGCAGTACTTC.